This TCR beta chain is from a study of glioma-infiltrating T cells. Using RNA template, CDR3s of TCR alpha and beta were amplified with iRepertoire arm-PCR. TCRdb ran MiXCR on the multiplex PCR reads and lists one entry per CDR3 protein. The data contain approximately 400,000 distinct CDR3 sequences, roughly two fifths of them singletons. In this sample, this clonotype turned up many times. In germline, CDR1 is MDHEN, CDR2 SYDVKM. The CDR3 is made up of 12 amino acids. Between the trimmed V and J ends, which lost 5 bases and 5 bases, there was a span of 10 bases. The material sequenced was glioma tissue, nonneoplastic brain tissue, or PBMCs (not recorded which). This TCR was sampled from a human donor with low-grade glioma or glioblastoma, undergoing nonglioma brain surgery, or in good health (not recorded which). V and J are TRBV28 and TRBJ2-7; no reliable D call. The CDR3 bases are TGTGCCAGCAGTCCACTCGGAAACGAGCAGTACTTC. Translated, it gives CASSPLGNEQYF.